The 21 T cell receptor beta chains listed next were all sequenced from one sample in a study of monozygotic twins with inflammatory bowel disease (dated by TCRdb to between 2017 and 2020). To prepare the library, 5' RACE was applied. The data were produced on an Illumina HiSeq 2500. TCRdb reprocessed the raw reads; every CDR3 protein sequence is a single record, and DNA is not supplied. This sample's clone table shows approximately 110,000 distinct CDR3 sequences. The ten largest clones take up 9.5% to 15% of the sample. Sample: blood. These receptors all stem from a human donor with ulcerative colitis or Crohn's disease, or a healthy co-twin of an affected twin (not recorded which).

The chain carries TRBV6-5 and TRBJ2-7. Germline V CDR1 and CDR2: MNHEY, SVGAGI. This CDR3 has 17 amino acids. The CDR3 sequence is CASSYSNADEYRYEQYF.

The chain links TRBV19 to TRBJ2-7; TCRdb outputs TRBD1, but without DNA this stays unchecked. This CDR3 spans 15 amino acids. CDR1 and CDR2 from the germline V gene are LNHDA and SQIVND (reference sequence). The CDR3 here is CASSMSTGRPYEQYF.

This chain joins TRBV28 and TRBJ2-7. Germline assignment: CDR1 MDHEN and CDR2 SYDVKM. This CDR3 is built from 14 residues. This CDR3 reads CASSFRPDGYEQYF.

J is TRBJ2-7 and V is TRBV7-8; checking the TCRdb D call of TRBD1 is not possible without DNA. Per germline, CDR1 SGHVS and CDR2 FQNEAQ. CDR3 length: 17 amino acids. CDR3 protein: CASSHDSRTGARYEQYF.

The CDR3: CAISEPRSHTEAFF. This chain uses TRBV10-3 with TRBJ1-1; there is no DNA to check the TCRdb D call of TRBD1. Germline loops: CDR1 ENHRY, CDR2 SYGVKD. The CDR3 totals 14 residues.

The chain carries TRBV5-4 and TRBJ2-2; as DNA is missing, the TRBD2 call by TCRdb cannot be tested. The CDR3 extends over 15 amino acids. Germline CDR1 and CDR2: SGHNT and YYREEE (reference sequence). The CDR3 loop reads CASSSRTSRTGELFF.

The J gene is TRBJ1-1, the V gene TRBV29-1; the TCRdb D gene call, TRBD1, has no DNA to confirm it. CDR3 length equals 13 residues. Per germline, CDR1 SQVTM and CDR2 ANQGSEA. CDR3 in amino acids: CSVLRTGDTEAFF.

The chain combines TRBV5-5 with TRBJ1-6. Germline V gene lookup returns CDR1 SGHKS and CDR2 YYEKEE (reference sequence). The CDR3 is made up of 14 amino acids. This chain's CDR3 is CASSLDSLDSPLHF.

This rearrangement joins TRBV12-5 to TRBJ1-4. The CDR3 consists of 17 residues. CDR1 is LGHNT, CDR2 FRNRAP, per germline. CDR3 protein: CASSPGNRTATNEKLFF.

This sequence joins TRBV5-1 and TRBJ2-5; TCRdb returns TRBD1, unconfirmable since there is no DNA. CDR3 length: 14 amino acids. CDR1 SGHRS and CDR2 YFSETQ come from the germline V gene. This chain's CDR3 is CASSLGGTEETQYF. The whole variable domain, filled in from reference TRBV5-1 and TRBJ2-5, reads KAGVTQTPRYLIKTRGQQVTLSCSPISGHRSVSWYQQTPGQGLQFLFEYFSETQRNKGNFPGRFSGRQFSNSRSEMNVSTLELGDSALYLCASSLGGTEETQYFGPGTRLLVL.

The J gene is TRBJ1-1, the V gene TRBV29-1. This CDR3 is built from 11 residues. In germline, CDR1 is SQVTM, CDR2 ANQGSEA. Here the CDR3 reads CSVAIDTEAFF.

V and J are TRBV20-1 and TRBJ2-5; the TCRdb D gene call, TRBD1, has no DNA to confirm it. CDR1 is DFQATT and CDR2 is SNEGSKA in the germline V gene (reference sequence). The CDR3 totals 15 residues. The CDR3 here is CSARDHGQGISTQYF.

The rearrangement links TRBV23-1 to TRBJ2-7; the D call of TRBD2 rests on TCRdb alone, since no DNA is present to check it. TRBV23-1 is given ORF status, its function remaining uncertain. The CDR3 consists of 17 residues. CDR3: CASSREELAGEGYEQYF.

This chain connects TRBV7-9 to TRBJ2-7; TCRdb's D call, TRBD1, is unchecked because there is no DNA. This CDR3 region has 14 residues. Germline lookup yields CDR1 SEHNR and CDR2 FQNEAQ (reference sequence). The CDR3 reads CASSSPGQNYEQYF.

This chain connects TRBV11-1 to TRBJ1-6; TCRdb designates TRBD1, a call that cannot be tested without DNA. The CDR3 runs to 19 residues. The germline CDR1 and CDR2 sequences are SGHAT and FQDESV (reference sequence). The chain's CDR3 is CASSLSRGGRGSYNSPLHF. Full variable domain (remainder filled in from reference TRBV11-1 and TRBJ1-6): EAEVAQSPRYKITEKSQAVAFWCDPISGHATLYWYRQILGQGPELLVQFQDESVVDDSQLPKDRFSAERLKGVDSTLKIQPAELGDSAMYLCASSLSRGGRGSYNSPLHFGNGTRLTVT.

J is TRBJ2-1 and V is TRBV7-2; TCRdb proposes TRBD1, but this gene call is untestable without DNA. The CDR3 extends over 13 amino acids. In germline, CDR1 is SGHTA, CDR2 FQGNSA. CDR3 residues: CASSTNYGGEQFF.

The chain employs TRBV12-3 or TRBV12-4 and TRBJ2-1; lacking DNA, the TRBD2 call made by TCRdb goes unchecked. This CDR3 spans 15 amino acids. The CDR3 sequence: CASSPTSGGYNEQFF.

The rearrangement links TRBV29-1 to TRBJ1-6. Germline CDR1 is SQVTM and CDR2 is ANQGSEA. The length of the CDR3 is 14 residues. The CDR3: CSVEGSSYNSPLHF.

V and J are TRBV29-1 and TRBJ1-1. Germline V gene sequence: CDR1 SQVTM, CDR2 ANQGSEA. The CDR3 totals 11 residues. The chain's CDR3 is CSVGSDFEAFF.

The gene calls are TRBV25-1 and TRBJ2-1; the D call of TRBD2 rests on TCRdb alone, since no DNA is present to check it. Per the germline V gene, CDR1 is MGHDK and CDR2 is SYGVNS. This CDR3 spans 13 amino acids. The CDR3 loop is CASSESDFRIQFF. Full variable domain (remainder filled in from reference TRBV25-1 and TRBJ2-1): EADIYQTPRYLVIGTGKKITLECSQTMGHDKMYWYQQDPGMELHLIHYSYGVNSTEKGDLSSESTVSRIRTEHFPLTLESARPSHTSQYLCASSESDFRIQFFGPGTRLTVL.

The chain has TRBV7-2 and TRBJ2-1; the D call of TRBD1 rests on TCRdb alone, since no DNA is present to check it. Germline V gene data show CDR1 as SGHTA and CDR2 as FQGNSA. The CDR3 has 15 residues. CDR3 residues: CASTPLAGSYNEQFF.